What follows are 16 T cell receptor beta chains derived from one specimen sequenced in a study of shared clonotypes between healthy human individuals (dated by TCRdb to 2019 to 2021). Libraries were constructed by the immunoSEQ multiplex PCR assay. What TCRdb holds here is the immuneACCESS table cut down to in-frame rearrangements. Part of the clones is not present; checked against another copy, under half of the missing clones reflect an unresolved V gene, and the others are unexplained. The sample has 2 million to 3 million clones on record, approximately 93% of them singletons. The top ten clonotypes cover 0.36% of the sample. Sequencing was done on a sample of naive CD4+ T cells from PBMCs. The cell subset or site label on this specimen signifies: CD45RA+ positively selected. The receptors come from a man aged 18 to 35 in good health. Some clones in this sample may be carry-over from other donors' samples.

This rearrangement joins TRBV2 to TRBJ1-5, with 7 bases aligning to TRBD1. From germline, CDR1 is SNHLY and CDR2 FYNNEI. The CDR3 runs 15 residues. Trimming removed 4 bases from V and 0 bases from J; junction bases left unmatched: 3. The CDR3 DNA follows: TGTGCCAGCAGTGGACAGGGTAATAGCAATCAGCCCCAGCATTTT. It is translated as CASSGQGNSNQPQHF.

The chain links TRBV7-3 to TRBJ2-1, with D perhaps matching TRBD1 (6 bases). Trimming took off 3 bases at V and 4 bases at J, with 16 bases between the two ends. The germline V gene encodes CDR1 SGHTA and CDR2 FQGTGA. The CDR3 has 16 residues. This chain's CDR3 is CASSFLAGEMYNEQFF. The CDR3 nucleotides are TGTGCCAGCAGCTTCCTAGCAGGGGAAATGTACAATGAGCAGTTCTTC.

The chain combines TRBV10-3 with TRBJ2-7, with 7 bases fitting TRBD2. The V and J ends lost 4 bases and 0 bases, in that order; junction bases with no gene match: 15. CDR1 is ENHRY and CDR2 is SYGVKD in the germline V gene. This CDR3 has 18 amino acids. CDR3 nucleotide sequence: TGTGCCATCAGTGGTTTTGGGCGGGGGTCCCTCCTCTCCTACGAGCAGTACTTC. Translated: CAISGFGRGSLLSYEQYF.

The rearrangement uses TRBV7-8 and TRBJ2-5; the match to TRBD2 covers 9 bases. The CDR3 has 14 residues. The germline gives CDR1 SGHVS, CDR2 FQNEAQ. Trimming removed 2 bases from V and 4 bases from J; junction bases left unmatched: 2. The CDR3 DNA reads TGTGCCAGCAGCTTAAGCGGGAGGTTAGAGACCCAGTACTTC. This codes for CASSLSGRLETQYF.

This clone appeared once. The DNA for the CDR3 is TGTGCCAGCAGCTGGGCCCGCCGCCCCGGGGAGGGCTACACCTTC. Residues: CASSWARRPGEGYTF. This rearrangement joins TRBV7-3 to TRBJ1-2; D unresolved. The germline V gene has CDR1 SGHTA and CDR2 FQGTGA. The length of the CDR3 is 15 residues. Trimming removed 4 bases from V and 8 bases from J, with 20 bases in between. Complete variable domain (other parts from reference TRBV7-3 and TRBJ1-2): GAGVSQTPSNKVTEKGKYVELRCDPISGHTALYWYRQSLGQGPEFLIYFQGTGAADDSGLPNDRFFAVRPEGSVSTLKIQRTERGDSAVYLCASSWARRPGEGYTFGSGTRLTVV.

About this clone itself: A much larger clone lies a single base off, so this may be a read error. Other DNA sequences in the same sample also yield this CDR3. The chain recombines TRBV7-9 with TRBJ2-7; D uncertain. Germline lookup yields CDR1 SEHNR and CDR2 FQNEAQ (reference sequence). Between the trimmed V and J ends, which lost 3 bases and 2 bases, there was a span of 2 bases. The CDR3 has 11 residues. The CDR3 region is CASSFAYEQYF. The CDR3 DNA is TGTGCCAGCAGCTTTGCCTACGAGCAGTACTTC.

As for this clone: Other DNA sequences in the same sample also yield this CDR3. The chain is built from TRBV7-9 and TRBJ1-3; D gene ambiguous. V lost 3 bases to trimming and J lost 4 bases, with 7 bases between them. Germline values: CDR1 SEHNR, CDR2 FQNEAQ (reference sequence). The CDR3 length is 13 residues. As DNA, the CDR3 is TGTGCCAGCAGCTTGGCGCCCGGAAACACCATATATTTT. Translating gives CASSLAPGNTIYF. Based on the CDR3 plus reference TRBV7-9 and TRBJ1-3, the full variable domain is DTGVSQNPRHKITKRGQNVTFRCDPISEHNRLYWYRQTLGQGPEFLTYFQNEAQLEKSRLLSDRFSAERPKGSFSTLEIQRTEQGDSAMYLCASSLAPGNTIYFGEGSWLTVV.

Regarding this clone: Other DNA sequences of this sample code for an identical CDR3. The genes are TRBV18 and TRBJ2-7; D remains unclear. The CDR3 contains 13 residues. Trimming removed 2 bases at V and 2 bases at J, with 7 bases between. Germline CDR1 KGHSH, CDR2 LQKENI. The DNA of the CDR3 is TGTGCCAGCTCACCAGCGCTACCCTACGAGCAGTACTTC. It codes for CASSPALPYEQYF.

The rearrangement links TRBV19 to TRBJ1-2; D unresolved. This CDR3 comprises 13 residues. The V gene lost 0 bases and the J gene lost 8 bases, with 10 bases spanning the gap. From germline, CDR1 is LNHDA and CDR2 SQIVND (reference sequence). CDR3 sequence (DNA): TGTGCCAGTAGTATAGAAGGGTCTCGAGGCTACACCTTC. Its translation is CASSIEGSRGYTF.

This clone was counted a single time. The J gene is TRBJ2-7, the V gene TRBV7-2; 7 bases are shared with TRBD1. Germline trimming cut 5 bases from V and 0 bases from J; bases unmatched to any gene: 7. The CDR3 runs to 15 residues. Germline CDR1 SGHTA, CDR2 FQGNSA. CDR3 sequence (DNA): TGTGCCAGCAGCACCGGACAGGCCAGCTCCTACGAGCAGTACTTC. Protein product: CASSTGQASSYEQYF. The full variable domain, completed using reference TRBV7-2 and TRBJ2-7, is GAGVSQSPSNKVTEKGKDVELRCDPISGHTALYWYRQSLGQGLEFLIYFQGNSAPDKSGLPSDRFSAERTGGSVSTLTIQRTQQEDSAVYLCASSTGQASSYEQYFGPGTRLTVT.

The rearrangement uses TRBV10-3 and TRBJ2-7; TRBD2 matches at 7 bases. Germline CDR1 is ENHRY and CDR2 is SYGVKD. The CDR3 has 16 residues. With V trimmed by 0 bases and J by 2 bases, 7 bases remained unmatched. CDR3 protein: CAISESTLAEPYEQYF. In DNA form, the CDR3 reads TGTGCCATCAGTGAGTCGACTCTAGCGGAGCCCTACGAGCAGTACTTC.

In regard to this clone: This sample includes further DNA sequences coding for the same CDR3. The chain carries TRBV5-1 and TRBJ2-7; D is ambiguous. The V end was cut by 0 bases, the J end by 0 bases, with 10 bases between. The length of the CDR3 is 15 residues. The germline V gene has CDR1 SGHRS and CDR2 YFSETQ. The CDR3 sequence: CASSLETGSSYEQYF. The CDR3, as DNA: TGCGCCAGCAGCTTGGAGACGGGCAGCTCCTACGAGCAGTACTTC. Based on the CDR3 plus reference TRBV5-1 and TRBJ2-7, the full variable domain is KAGVTQTPRYLIKTRGQQVTLSCSPISGHRSVSWYQQTPGQGLQFLFEYFSETQRNKGNFPGRFSGRQFSNSRSEMNVSTLELGDSALYLCASSLETGSSYEQYFGPGTRLTVT.

The chain joins TRBV13 to TRBJ2-3; no clear D gene. Trimming cost V 8 bases and J 6 bases, with 9 bases left between them. The CDR3 has 11 amino acids. Germline CDR1 and CDR2: PRHDT and FYEKMQ (reference sequence). CDR3 protein: CASVLKDTQYF. CDR3 DNA: TGTGCCAGCGTCCTTAAGGATACGCAGTATTTT.

Concerning this clone: Distinct nucleotide sequences in the sample also encode this CDR3. The J gene is TRBJ1-1, the V gene TRBV5-1; no clear D gene. The germline V and J ends were trimmed by 4 bases and 5 bases, with 9 bases remaining between them. This CDR3 is 12 amino acids long. Germline V lookup: CDR1 SGHRS, CDR2 YFSETQ. CDR3 protein: CASSPLGTEAFF. CDR3 bases: TGCGCCAGCAGCCCCCTTGGGACTGAAGCTTTCTTT.

The genes are TRBV5-6 and TRBJ2-1, with 13 nucleotides matching TRBD2. The length of the CDR3 is 18 residues. Germline V gives CDR1 SGHDT, CDR2 YYEEEE. Germline trimming cut 3 bases from V and 7 bases from J; bases unmatched to any gene: 13. CDR3 in DNA: TGTGCCAGCAGCTCGAGACTCTCTCCGGGACTAGCGGGAAATGAGCAGTTCTTC. The encoded protein is CASSSRLSPGLAGNEQFF.

This clone was seen at least ten times. The chain combines TRBV9 with TRBJ2-2, with a tentative D call TRBD2 (6 bases). The V and J ends lost 1 base and 4 bases respectively, with 11 bases between them. The CDR3 is 15 amino acids. Looked up from germline, CDR1 is SGDLS and CDR2 is YYNGEE. The CDR3: CASSVMGLPTGELFF. CDR3 nucleotide sequence: TGTGCCAGCAGCGTAATGGGACTGCCCACCGGGGAGCTGTTTTTT.